Listed below are T cell receptor beta chains from one sample, sequenced in a study of early T cells in non-severe SARS-CoV-2 infection. TCRdb analysed the 5' RACE reads with MiXCR anew, one entry per CDR3 protein. The table records tens of thousands of distinct CDR3 sequences, about 10% of them present only once. The specimen sequenced was whole blood. All receptors derive from an adult who was a healthcare worker with PCR-confirmed SARS-CoV-2 infection or an uninfected control (not recorded which). Both conserved end residues are part of each CDR3. Each record gives: clone size, D gene, J gene, V gene, CDR3 protein, CDR3 DNA. The D gene is left open where the match is weak. The size field is filled for only some rows; it gives once, few, many or a size class.

NA | NA | TRBJ1-1 | TRBV7-9 | CASSLGGLGTEAFF | TGTGCCAGCAGCTTGGGAGGCCTCGGCACTGAAGCTTTCTTT
few | TRBD1 | TRBJ1-4 | TRBV2 | CASSGGTGVEEKLFF | TGTGCCAGCAGTGGAGGCACAGGGGTGGAGGAAAAACTGTTTTTT
many | NA | TRBJ2-2 | TRBV2 | CASSLGELFF | TGTGCCAGCAGTCTCGGGGAGCTGTTTTTT
many | NA | TRBJ2-1 | TRBV4-1 | CASSQDPSISYNEQFF | TGCGCCAGCAGCCAAGATCCTAGCATCTCCTACAATGAGCAGTTCTTC
many | NA | TRBJ1-3 | TRBV30 | CAWSVGNTIYF | TGTGCCTGGAGTGTAGGAAACACCATATATTTT
NA | NA | TRBJ2-7 | TRBV3-1 | CASSQLLLSSYEQYF | TGTGCCAGCAGCCAACTATTACTAAGCTCCTACGAGCAGTACTTC
few | NA | TRBJ1-2 | TRBV3-1 | CASSPQGRGGYGYTF | TGTGCCAGCAGCCCGCAGGGACGGGGAGGCTATGGCTACACCTTC
many | NA | TRBJ2-3 | TRBV9 | CASSASQGRGTDTQYF | TGTGCCAGCAGCGCTTCACAGGGACGCGGCACAGATACGCAGTATTTT
NA | NA | TRBJ1-1 | TRBV20-1 | CSARENRETEAFF | TGCAGTGCTAGGGAGAACAGGGAGACTGAAGCTTTCTTT
NA | TRBD1 | TRBJ1-4 | TRBV7-9 | CASSSWTGGAPNEKLFF | TGTGCCAGCAGCTCGTGGACAGGGGGCGCCCCTAATGAAAAACTGTTTTTT
many | NA | TRBJ2-1 | TRBV4-3 | CASRFLRTPTSEQFF | TGCGCCAGCAGATTTTTGAGGACCCCAACATCGGAGCAGTTCTTC
many | NA | TRBJ1-1 | TRBV10-3 | CAISGLTEAFF | TGTGCCATCAGTGGGCTCACTGAAGCTTTCTTT
few | NA | TRBJ2-5 | TRBV6-5 | CASSYFETQYF | TGTGCCAGCAGTTATTTTGAGACCCAGTACTTC
few | TRBD1 | TRBJ2-5 | TRBV25-1 | CASSWDRGEGETQYF | TGTGCCAGCAGTTGGGACAGGGGAGAGGGAGAGACCCAGTACTTC
NA | NA | TRBJ1-5 | TRBV7-9 | CASSSQGGQPQHF | TGTGCCAGCAGCTCACAGGGTGGGCAGCCCCAGCATTTT
many | NA | TRBJ1-2 | TRBV4-1 | CASSQAPPPVRNYGYTF | TGCGCCAGCAGCCAAGCCCCGCCGCCAGTACGGAACTATGGCTACACCTTC
many | NA | TRBJ2-1 | TRBV6-6 | CASSYPYRGGLNEQFF | TGTGCCAGCAGTTACCCTTATAGGGGGGGGTTAAATGAGCAGTTCTTC
many | NA | TRBJ1-1 | TRBV7-8 | CASSLGRSLSNTEAFF | TGTGCCAGCAGCTTGGGTCGAAGCCTATCGAACACTGAAGCTTTCTTT
many | TRBD2 | TRBJ2-1 | TRBV6-4 | CASSEVSGGLNEQFF | TGTGCCAGCAGTGAGGTTAGCGGGGGTCTTAATGAGCAGTTCTTC
many | TRBD2 | TRBJ2-7 | TRBV20-1 | CSAPSAGDYYEQYF | TGCAGTGCCCCGTCGGCGGGGGACTACTACGAGCAGTACTTC
many | NA | TRBJ1-2 | TRBV12-3/TRBV12-4 | CASSFPGRLFGYGYTF | TGTGCCAGCAGTTTCCCAGGGAGGCTTTTCGGCTATGGCTACACCTTC
NA | NA | TRBJ1-3 | TRBV2 | CARSMGGNTIYF | TGTGCCAGATCAATGGGAGGAAACACCATATATTTT